This record covers a single T cell receptor beta chain. Antigen specificity is unknown. The protocol was immunoSEQ multiplex PCR, while the TCRdb copy is restricted to in-frame clones and leaves out a portion. Among 120,000 to 150,000 clones listed, 88% were seen once. The data stem from a study of T cell responses to AZD1222 COVID-19 vaccine. Study findings and constraints: Donors were largely white British and mainly female; clonal diversity was possibly underestimated.

The specimen comprised peripheral blood, sampled on day 0 of AZD1222 vaccination. The sequence came from an adult in good health.

CDR3 loop: CATSRVNAGDNQPQHF. The CDR3 DNA reads TGTGCCACCAGCAGAGTAAACGCAGGGGATAATCAGCCCCAGCATTTT. The chain joins TRBV15 to TRBJ1-5; D might be TRBD1 (6 bases). The CDR3 covers 16 residues. Trimming shortened V by 1 base and J by 4 bases, and 14 bases separated the two germline ends. Germline CDR1 reads LNHNV; CDR2 reads YYDKDF (reference sequence).